These 29 T cell receptor beta chains were all obtained from the same sample, sequenced in a study of blood T cell repertoires in COVID-19 (TCRdb year 2020). The protocol used for the library was the immunoSEQ multiplex PCR assay. TCRdb mirrors the immuneACCESS table, restricted to in-frame sequences. Some clones are absent from its copies; in checked studies, under half trace to an unresolved V gene, and the reason for the others is unknown. For this sample the table gives fewer than 200,000 clones, of which 80% to 90% were detected only once. Of the sample, under 2.5% is held by the ten largest clones. Sequencing was carried out using peripheral blood. The receptors were gathered from a woman older than 75 with acute or convalescent COVID-19.

V is TRBV5-4 and J is TRBJ2-2, with TRBD1 matching over 9 bases. There are 17 residues in the CDR3. The germline CDR1 and CDR2 sequences are SGHNT and YYREEE (reference sequence). With V trimmed by 4 bases and J by 5 bases, 12 bases remained unmatched. CDR3 residues: CASSLQTGGTGTGELFF. CDR3 sequence (DNA): TGTGCCAGCAGCCTCCAGACAGGGGGGACGGGGACCGGGGAGCTGTTTTTT.

Concerning this clone itself: The same CDR3 arises from other DNA sequences in this sample as well. The V gene is TRBV2, the J gene TRBJ2-5; no definite D call. This CDR3 spans 12 amino acids. Trimming removed 3 bases from V and 2 bases from J, with 4 bases in between. Germline CDR1 and CDR2: SNHLY and FYNNEI. The CDR3 DNA sequence: TGTGCCAGCAGTGATAGTCAAGAGACCCAGTACTTC. Its protein is CASSDSQETQYF.

The chain joins TRBV19 to TRBJ1-1; a possible D gene is TRBD1 (6 bases). There are 15 residues in the CDR3. Germline V gene data show CDR1 as LNHDA and CDR2 as SQIVND (reference sequence). Between the trimmed V and J ends, which lost 0 bases and 4 bases, there was a span of 12 bases. The CDR3: CASSIDGGSGTEAFF. The DNA for the CDR3 is TGTGCCAGTAGTATAGATGGGGGCTCGGGCACTGAAGCTTTCTTT.

This chain uses TRBV7-8 with TRBJ1-6; TRBD1 aligns across 11 bases. From germline, CDR1 is SGHVS and CDR2 FQNEAQ. The CDR3 length is 17 residues. The V and J ends lost 5 bases and 2 bases, in that order; junction bases with no gene match: 5. Here the CDR3 reads CASSPRTGGAYNSPLHF. For the CDR3, the DNA is TGTGCCAGCAGCCCACGGACAGGGGGCGCCTATAATTCACCCCTCCACTTT. Supplemented by reference TRBV7-8 and TRBJ1-6, the full variable domain reads GAGVSQSPRYKVAKRGQDVALRCDPISGHVSLFWYQQALGQGPEFLTYFQNEAQLDKSGLPSDRFFAERPEGSVSTLKIQRTQQEDSAVYLCASSPRTGGAYNSPLHFGNGTRLTVT.

The J gene is TRBJ2-5, the V gene TRBV3-1 (or the pseudogene TRBV3-2), with D perhaps TRBD2 (6 bases). The germline CDR1 and CDR2 sequences are LGHDT and YNNKEL (reference sequence). Trimming shortened V by 4 bases and J by 1 base, and 16 bases separated the two germline ends. The CDR3 loop spans 16 amino acids. CDR3 loop: CASSPSQDYTQETQYF. CDR3 coding DNA: TGTGCCAGCAGCCCGAGCCAGGACTACACCCAAGAGACCCAGTACTTC.

This chain joins TRBV6-5 and TRBJ1-3; possibly TRBD1 for D (6 bases). Trimming took 8 bases from V and 4 from J, leaving 12 bases between them. The V gene's germline CDR1 is MNHEY and CDR2 SVGAGI. The CDR3 runs to 13 residues. The CDR3 loop is CASYRVEGNTIYF. The CDR3 DNA reads TGTGCCAGCTACAGGGTTGAAGGAAACACCATATATTTT.

This clone was counted once. The V and J genes are TRBV5-1 and TRBJ2-1, with a weak D call TRBD1 (6 bases). The CDR3 sequence is 18 residues long. Trimming removed 5 bases at V and 4 bases at J, with 25 bases between. CDR1 and CDR2 from the germline V gene are SGHRS and YFSETQ. The CDR3 coding sequence is TGCGCCAGCAGTCGGAACACGGCAGGGGCCTATACTTACAATGAGCAGTTCTTC. As protein: CASSRNTAGAYTYNEQFF.

V is TRBV3-1 (or the pseudogene TRBV3-2) and J is TRBJ1-4; 7 bases map to TRBD1. CDR3 length: 11 residues. J was trimmed by 8 bases and V by 8 bases; bases with no gene match: 2. Per germline, CDR1 LGHDT and CDR2 YNNKEL (reference sequence). CDR3 sequence: CASQGDEKLFF. CDR3 nucleotide sequence: TGTGCCAGCCAGGGGGACGAAAAACTGTTTTTT.

The chain has TRBV15 and TRBJ1-6; TRBD1 aligns across 8 bases. Germline trimming cut 2 bases from V and 7 bases from J; bases unmatched to any gene: 10. This CDR3 region has 17 residues. The V gene's germline CDR1 is LNHNV and CDR2 YYDKDF (reference sequence). The CDR3 DNA reads as TGTGCCACCAGCAGAACGTTCGGGGCAGGGGGCAATTCACCCCTCCACTTT. This translates into CATSRTFGAGGNSPLHF.

V usage is TRBV5-1 and J usage is TRBJ2-2; the D gene is possibly TRBD2 (6 bases). From germline, CDR1 is SGHRS and CDR2 YFSETQ. Deletions cut 7 bases from V and 4 bases from J, with 17 bases between. The CDR3 has 15 amino acids. Here the CDR3 reads CASRGGGMTTGELFF. The CDR3 DNA is TGCGCCAGCCGGGGCGGAGGGATGACCACCGGGGAGCTGTTTTTT.

CDR3 loop: CASSQDVISPLHF. CDR3 in DNA: TGCGCCAGCAGCCAAGACGTAATCTCACCCCTCCACTTT. The chain links TRBV4-3 to TRBJ1-6; D gene uncertain. The CDR3 length is 13 residues. Germline V lookup: CDR1 LGHNA, CDR2 YSLEER. Trimming took 0 bases from V and 10 from J, leaving 7 bases between them.

The CDR3 sequence is CASSGAGTGAHNEQFF. The CDR3, as DNA: TGTGCCAGCAGCGGGGCCGGGACAGGGGCCCACAATGAGCAGTTCTTC. The gene calls are TRBV3-1 (or the pseudogene TRBV3-2) and TRBJ2-1, with 10 nucleotides matching TRBD1. In germline, CDR1 is LGHDT, CDR2 YNNKEL (reference sequence). The ends lost 5 bases at V and 5 bases at J; junction bases unmatched: 9. The CDR3 contains 16 residues.

V and J are TRBV5-4 and TRBJ2-2; 9 bases fit TRBD2. CDR1 is SGHNT and CDR2 is YYREEE in the germline V gene (reference sequence). V lost 4 bases to trimming and J lost 6 bases; unmatched junction nucleotides: 19. The CDR3 runs to 19 residues. For the CDR3, the DNA is TGTGCCAGCAGCACCGGCCAACCACTAGCGGGTATGCCAGCCGGGGAGCTGTTTTTT. Its translation: CASSTGQPLAGMPAGELFF.

At least ten counts were recorded for this clone. The rearrangement links TRBV12-3 or TRBV12-4 to TRBJ2-1, with D hard to call. The CDR3 runs to 12 residues. V dropped 6 bases and J dropped 9 bases, with 12 bases sitting between them. The CDR3 nucleotides read TGTGCCAGCAGCCAAATATCCAGTGAGCAGTTCTTC. Translating gives CASSQISSEQFF.

This clone showed up just a few times. Additional DNA sequences in this sample encode the identical CDR3. V gene TRBV6-1 combines with J gene TRBJ1-6; 7 positions match TRBD1. The CDR3 totals 14 residues. CDR1 is MNHNS, CDR2 SASEGT, per germline. V shed 3 bases, J shed 6 bases, and the junction held 2 bases outside the gene matches. The DNA of the CDR3 is TGTGCCAGCAGTGATCGACAGGGTAATTCACCCCTCCACTTT. This translates into CASSDRQGNSPLHF.

V usage is TRBV4-1 and J usage is TRBJ1-6; D is ambiguous. CDR3 length: 15 residues. Between the trimmed V and J ends, which lost 0 bases and 7 bases, there was a span of 10 bases. Germline V gene data show CDR1 as MGHRA and CDR2 as YSYEKL. CDR3 in amino acids: CASSQENLRNSPLHF. In DNA form, the CDR3 reads TGCGCCAGCAGCCAAGAAAACCTCAGGAATTCACCCCTCCACTTT.

This rearrangement joins TRBV3-1 (or the pseudogene TRBV3-2) to TRBJ1-3; D is undetermined. Looked up from germline, CDR1 is LGHDT and CDR2 is YNNKEL (reference sequence). CDR3 length equals 14 residues. The ends were cut back, 5 bases at V and 5 bases at J, with 13 bases in the middle. The CDR3 reads CASSSPPPRNTIYF. CDR3 bases: TGTGCCAGCAGCAGCCCCCCTCCTCGAAACACCATATATTTT.

The V gene is TRBV4-3, the J gene TRBJ2-7; TRBD2 agrees at 9 bases. The germline CDR1 and CDR2 sequences are LGHNA and YSLEER. CDR3 length equals 16 residues. V dropped 3 bases and J dropped 2; count of bases not matched to a gene: 8. The CDR3 spells CASSHHGLAPTYEQYF. The CDR3 nucleotides read TGCGCCAGCAGCCACCACGGACTAGCGCCCACCTACGAGCAGTACTTC.

This chain links TRBV19 with TRBJ2-5, with a possible D match to TRBD2 (6 bases). This CDR3 comprises 13 residues. Deletions cut 8 bases from V and 1 base from J, with 11 bases between. Germline V gene sequence: CDR1 LNHDA, CDR2 SQIVND (reference sequence). CDR3 nucleotide sequence: TGTGCCAGTTCGGGGACTTTCCAAGAGACCCAGTACTTC. Translating it yields CASSGTFQETQYF.

The DNA of the CDR3 is TGTGCCAGCAGCGTAGGAAACGGGGGTGAAAAACTGTTTTTT. Its translation is CASSVGNGGEKLFF. The rearrangement joins TRBV9 to TRBJ1-4; the D gene is possibly TRBD1 (5 bases). V dropped 0 bases and J dropped 7 bases, with 10 bases sitting between them. The CDR3 sequence is 14 residues long. Germline-derived CDR1 and CDR2 are SGDLS and YYNGEE.

The chain combines TRBV9 with TRBJ2-7, with 9 bases fitting TRBD2. The germline CDR1 and CDR2 sequences are SGDLS and YYNGEE. The CDR3 totals 16 residues. V lost 0 bases and J lost 3; bases outside the gene matches: 7. The CDR3 loop is CASSVDMASGIYEQYF. The CDR3 DNA is TGTGCCAGCAGCGTAGACATGGCTAGCGGGATCTACGAGCAGTACTTC.

The J gene is TRBJ2-5, the V gene TRBV7-2; a weak D match, TRBD2 (6 bases). V lost 1 base to trimming and J lost 4 bases, with 13 bases between them. This CDR3 is 15 amino acids long. Looked up from germline, CDR1 is SGHTA and CDR2 is FQGNSA. CDR3 nucleotide sequence: TGTGCCAGCAGCTTAGTCGGTATCGGGGGAGAGACCCAGTACTTC. It codes for CASSLVGIGGETQYF. The complete variable domain, with remaining parts taken from reference TRBV7-2 and TRBJ2-5, reads GAGVSQSPSNKVTEKGKDVELRCDPISGHTALYWYRQSLGQGLEFLIYFQGNSAPDKSGLPSDRFSAERTGGSVSTLTIQRTQQEDSAVYLCASSLVGIGGETQYFGPGTRLLVL.

The chain links TRBV5-1 to TRBJ1-2; D is possibly TRBD1 (5 bases). Germline V lookup: CDR1 SGHRS, CDR2 YFSETQ. Trimming removed 4 bases from V and 3 bases from J, with 10 bases in between. The CDR3 totals 13 residues. CDR3 amino acids: CASSLRGDYGYTF. In DNA form, the CDR3 reads TGCGCCAGCAGCCTTAGGGGTGACTATGGCTACACCTTC.

The CDR3 nucleotides are TGTGCCAGCAGCAAGACTCCGGGACTAGCGGGAGCCGATAAGTACTTC. This translates into CASSKTPGLAGADKYF. The gene calls are TRBV11-2 and TRBJ2-7, with 14 bases fitting TRBD2. The length of the CDR3 is 16 residues. V was clipped by 5 bases and J by 11 bases; unmatched bases: 14. Germline V lookup: CDR1 SGHAT, CDR2 FQNNGV.

The rearrangement links TRBV4-2 to TRBJ1-5; D is unresolved. CDR3 length: 14 amino acids. CDR1 is LGHNA, CDR2 YNFKEQ, per germline. Trimming removed 1 base from V and 2 bases from J, with 6 bases in between. Written as DNA, the CDR3 is TGTGCCAGCAGCCAAGTTAGCGGCAATCAGCCCCAGCATTTT. Protein: CASSQVSGNQPQHF.

The rearrangement joins TRBV4-3 to TRBJ2-7; tentative D call: TRBD2 (6 bases). The V end lost 3 bases, the J end lost 10 bases, and 19 bases lay between the germline ends. The CDR3 is 14 residues long. CDR1 LGHNA and CDR2 YSLEER come from the germline V gene. CDR3 protein: CASSQQPGTRLQYF. The CDR3, as DNA: TGCGCCAGCAGCCAGCAACCCGGGACTCGCCTTCAGTACTTC.

This clone was seen more than once but under ten times. The rearrangement joins TRBV6-5 to TRBJ2-6; no definite D call. Germline lookup yields CDR1 MNHEY and CDR2 SVGAGI. V was shortened by 3 bases and J by 1 base, with 7 bases between the two germline ends. The CDR3 covers 15 residues. In DNA, the CDR3 is TGTGCCAGCAGTTATACACCTTCTGGGGCCAACGTCCTGACTTTC. Translated: CASSYTPSGANVLTF.

J is TRBJ2-3 and V is TRBV11-2, with D possibly matching TRBD2 (6 bases). The germline V and J ends were trimmed by 6 bases and 11 bases, with 15 bases remaining between them. The CDR3 sequence is 12 residues long. Germline V gene sequence: CDR1 SGHAT, CDR2 FQNNGV. CDR3 DNA sequence: TGTGCCAGCAGTGGGGCGGGAAATCTGCAGTATTTT. Residues: CASSGAGNLQYF. Using reference TRBV11-2 and TRBJ2-3 for the parts outside the CDR3, the full variable domain is EAGVAQSPRYKIIEKRQSVAFWCNPISGHATLYWYQQILGQGPKLLIQFQNNGVVDDSQLPKDRFSAERLKGVDSTLKIQPAKLEDSAVYLCASSGAGNLQYFGPGTRLTVL.

The rearrangement joins TRBV19 to TRBJ1-4; tentatively, D is TRBD1 (5 bases). Per germline, CDR1 LNHDA and CDR2 SQIVND (reference sequence). V lost 1 base, J lost 6 bases, and 15 bases lay in between. The CDR3 extends over 16 amino acids. The CDR3 protein is CASSIAPGRGDEKLFF. Written as DNA, the CDR3 is TGTGCCAGTAGTATAGCCCCAGGGAGGGGTGATGAAAAACTGTTTTTT.